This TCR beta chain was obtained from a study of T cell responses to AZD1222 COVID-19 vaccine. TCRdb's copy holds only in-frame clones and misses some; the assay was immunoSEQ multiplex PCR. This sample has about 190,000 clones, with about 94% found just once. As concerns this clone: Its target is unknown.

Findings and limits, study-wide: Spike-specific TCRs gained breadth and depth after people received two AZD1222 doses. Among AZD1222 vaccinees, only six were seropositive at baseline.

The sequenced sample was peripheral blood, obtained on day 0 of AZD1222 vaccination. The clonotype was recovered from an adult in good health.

The CDR3 sequence is CASSSGNGDQETQYF. As DNA, the CDR3 is TGCGCCAGCAGCTCTGGCAACGGAGACCAAGAGACCCAGTACTTC. The genes are TRBV5-1 and TRBJ2-5; D not resolved. The CDR3 runs to 15 residues. Trimming pared 3 bases from V and 0 bases from J, leaving 12 bases between. The V gene's germline CDR1 is SGHRS and CDR2 YFSETQ. Supplemented by reference TRBV5-1 and TRBJ2-5, the full variable domain reads KAGVTQTPRYLIKTRGQQVTLSCSPISGHRSVSWYQQTPGQGLQFLFEYFSETQRNKGNFPGRFSGRQFSNSRSEMNVSTLELGDSALYLCASSSGNGDQETQYFGPGTRLLVL.